This TCR beta chain was captured by sequencing in a study of blood T cell repertoires in COVID-19. Study overall: Collection of acute and convalescent COVID-19 samples took place in the United States, Italy and Spain.

The CDR3 contains 12 residues. V was cut by 6 bases and J by 5 bases, with 10 bases left in between. Germline-derived CDR1 and CDR2 are MNHEY and SVGAGI. Study processing details: Quantification of nucleated cells was approximated via reference gene primer amplification. TCRdb's table, derived via immunoSEQ multiplex PCR, lists solely in-frame clones and lacks some. Clonal size and the V and J genes are those of that table, whereas D and trimming came from the DNA. This repertoire shows more than 40,000 clones, 70% to 90% found once; its top ten account for 15% to 18%. The sequence was collected from a human donor in a cohort sampled during active COVID-19. The donor label of this sample is uncertain. The chain employs TRBV6-5 and TRBJ1-1; a weak D match, TRBD1 (5 bases). The sample comprised peripheral blood. The CDR3 region is CASRSQGTEAFF. The CDR3 DNA reads TGTGCCAGCAGGTCCCAGGGAACTGAAGCTTTCTTT.